Below, 24 T cell receptor beta chains from the same sample are listed, as sequenced in a study of beta chain features in type 1 diabetes. The entirety of the isolated RNA underwent reverse transcription, so expressed TCRB transcripts were sequenced. Assay used: immunoSEQ multiplex PCR; TCRdb lists only in-frame clones, some missing. The table records about 40,000 clones, about 64% of them present only once. Material for sequencing was Tregs from blood. These receptors came from a young woman in good health.

This clone showed up just a few times. The chain recombines TRBV7-9 with TRBJ1-2; D is unresolved. V lost 3 bases and J lost 8, with 13 bases in between. There are 13 residues in the CDR3. Per the germline V gene, CDR1 is SEHNR and CDR2 is FQNEAQ (reference sequence). CDR3 DNA sequence: TGTGCCAGCAGCTTGACGGACTCGCGGGGCTACACCTTC. Protein: CASSLTDSRGYTF.

V usage is TRBV27 and J usage is TRBJ2-7; 8 positions agree with TRBD1. This CDR3 is 14 amino acids long. The germline CDR1 and CDR2 sequences are MNHEY and SMNVEV (reference sequence). J was trimmed by 6 bases and V by 11 bases; bases with no gene match: 15. This CDR3 reads CASRGPGQVGEQYF. The CDR3 DNA reads as TGTGCCTCCCGCGGCCCGGGACAGGTCGGCGAGCAGTACTTC.

With respect to this clone: Other DNA variants within this sample encode the same CDR3. The V gene is TRBV5-4, the J gene TRBJ2-7; 8 bases match TRBD1. There are 14 residues in the CDR3. Germline CDR1 reads SGHNT; CDR2 reads YYREEE (reference sequence). Unmatched junction bases numbered 4, after V lost 4 bases and J lost 1 base. The CDR3: CASSPGQGSYEQYF. The CDR3 nucleotides are TGTGCCAGCAGCCCTGGACAGGGTTCCTACGAGCAGTACTTC.

The chain couples TRBV6-5 to TRBJ2-1; 8 positions agree with TRBD2. Per germline, CDR1 MNHEY and CDR2 SVGAGI. The CDR3 sequence is 16 residues long. Trimming at V came to 4 bases and at J to 0 bases, leaving 5 bases not matched to a gene. The CDR3 nucleotides are TGTGCCAGCAGTTTCACGGGACTAGGCTCCTACAATGAGCAGTTCTTC. This sequence encodes CASSFTGLGSYNEQFF.

The chain joins TRBV4-2 to TRBJ2-5; TRBD1 agrees at 9 bases. V was pared by 6 bases and J by 1 base, with 3 bases of the junction left unmatched. The CDR3 contains 14 residues. Germline CDR1 and CDR2: LGHNA and YNFKEQ. CDR3 loop: CASRPTGGQETQYF. The CDR3 DNA reads as TGTGCCAGCAGGCCGACAGGGGGCCAAGAGACCCAGTACTTC.

The chain recombines TRBV7-9 with TRBJ2-5; tentative D call: TRBD1 (5 bases). V lost 2 bases, J lost 5 bases, and 15 bases lay in between. The CDR3 extends over 15 amino acids. Germline-derived CDR1 and CDR2 are SEHNR and FQNEAQ (reference sequence). The CDR3 nucleotides are TGTGCCAGCAGCTTATCCAAACAGGTCCGGGAGACCCAGTACTTC. Its translation: CASSLSKQVRETQYF.

The chain carries TRBV27 and TRBJ2-1, with a tentative D call TRBD2 (5 bases). The CDR3 has 15 residues. The germline gives CDR1 MNHEY, CDR2 SMNVEV (reference sequence). V lost 2 bases and J lost 4, with 12 bases in between. The CDR3, as DNA: TGTGCCAGCAGTTTAGGGTTAGCGCTGTACAATGAGCAGTTCTTC. Protein sequence: CASSLGLALYNEQFF.

This clone was seen a single time. This rearrangement joins TRBV4-1 to TRBJ2-3; 7 positions agree with TRBD1. CDR1 is MGHRA, CDR2 YSYEKL, per germline. Germline trimming cut 5 bases from V and 8 bases from J; bases unmatched to any gene: 13. CDR3 length: 15 residues. CDR3 bases: TGCGCCAGCAGCTCCGGGACAGACCGACCAAGTACGCAGTATTTT. This encodes CASSSGTDRPSTQYF.

The V gene is TRBV27, the J gene TRBJ2-1; TRBD2 matches 15 bases. CDR1 MNHEY and CDR2 SMNVEV come from the germline V gene (reference sequence). CDR3 length equals 17 residues. V trimming: 8 bases; J trimming: 6 bases; junction bases outside the gene matches: 11. The CDR3 DNA follows: TGTGCCAGCGGGAGGACTAGCGGGAGGGAAGGGGTCAATGAGCAGTTCTTC. Its protein product is CASGRTSGREGVNEQFF.

The J gene is TRBJ2-7, the V gene TRBV7-2; 8 nucleotides match TRBD1. The ends lost 1 base at V and 4 bases at J; junction bases unmatched: 9. Germline V gives CDR1 SGHTA, CDR2 FQGNSA. This CDR3 comprises 16 residues. CDR3 in amino acids: CASSLGDRMSWYEQYF. The CDR3 nucleotides read TGTGCCAGCAGCTTAGGGGACAGGATGTCTTGGTACGAGCAGTACTTC.

This clone was counted a few times. The rearrangement uses TRBV6-5 and TRBJ1-5, with 9 bases identical to TRBD1. Losses at the gene ends were 5 bases for V and 11 bases for J; bases not matched to a gene: 4. This CDR3 has 12 residues. Germline loops: CDR1 MNHEY, CDR2 SVGAGI. The CDR3 sequence: CASSPRTGAQHF. The CDR3 nucleotides are TGTGCCAGCAGTCCCCGGACAGGGGCCCAGCATTTT.

The chain joins TRBV10-3 to TRBJ1-2, with 9 nucleotides matching TRBD1. J gave up 8 bases and V 6 bases, and 7 bases lay outside the gene matches. The CDR3 totals 13 residues. Per the germline V gene, CDR1 is ENHRY and CDR2 is SYGVKD. The CDR3 reads CAISGQGRRGYTF. The DNA of the CDR3 is TGTGCCATCAGCGGACAGGGGAGACGGGGCTACACCTTC.

This chain connects TRBV7-8 to TRBJ2-1; D might be TRBD2 (6 bases). This CDR3 comprises 17 residues. Per germline, CDR1 SGHVS and CDR2 FQNEAQ. Trimming took off 5 bases at V and 1 base at J, with 18 bases between the two ends. The CDR3 nucleotides are TGTGCCAGCAGCGCTACCCCTAGCGTATTATCCTACAATGAGCAGTTCTTC. It specifies CASSATPSVLSYNEQFF. The full variable domain, rest sourced from reference TRBV7-8 and TRBJ2-1, is GAGVSQSPRYKVAKRGQDVALRCDPISGHVSLFWYQQALGQGPEFLTYFQNEAQLDKSGLPSDRFFAERPEGSVSTLKIQRTQQEDSAVYLCASSATPSVLSYNEQFFGPGTRLTVL.

The gene calls are TRBV27 and TRBJ2-7; D is perhaps TRBD1 (5 bases). Germline V gives CDR1 MNHEY, CDR2 SMNVEV (reference sequence). The CDR3 totals 13 residues. V lost 5 bases and J lost 3, with 11 bases in between. The CDR3 protein is CASSPGHYYEQYF. The CDR3 region has the DNA TGTGCCAGCAGTCCAGGACACTACTACGAGCAGTACTTC.

This clone was observed a few times. The chain is built from TRBV7-2 and TRBJ2-7; TRBD2 matches at 11 bases. Germline lookup yields CDR1 SGHTA and CDR2 FQGNSA. This CDR3 has 14 residues. The V segment lost 5 bases and the J segment 5 bases; nucleotides outside the gene matches: 5. The CDR3 DNA reads as TGTGCCAGCAGCGATAGCGGGAGGGCCCACGAGCAGTACTTC. Its protein is CASSDSGRAHEQYF.

This clone showed up just a few times. A junction boundary mismatches the germline segment, possibly from a read error. The rearrangement joins TRBV7-7 to TRBJ2-5, with D uncertain. Germline lookup yields CDR1 SSHAT and CDR2 FNYEAQ (reference sequence). The CDR3 loop spans 11 amino acids. CDR3 region: CASSPGGTQYF. CDR3 sequence (DNA): TGTGCTAGCAGCCCGGGTGGAACCCAGTACTTC.

V usage is TRBV6-1 and J usage is TRBJ2-1; TRBD2 agrees at 8 bases. The CDR3 sequence is 17 residues long. Germline loops: CDR1 MNHNS, CDR2 SASEGT. The ends lost 2 bases at V and 2 bases at J; junction bases unmatched: 8. The DNA of the CDR3 is TGTGCCAGCAGTGAAAGGGCTAGCGGGCAAACCTACAATGAGCAGTTCTTC. Its translation is CASSERASGQTYNEQFF.

The chain employs TRBV19 and TRBJ2-1; no clear D gene. Trimming left V 6 bases short and J 2 bases short, with 11 bases between. The CDR3 is 14 residues long. Looked up from germline, CDR1 is LNHDA and CDR2 is SQIVND (reference sequence). CDR3 sequence (DNA): TGTGCCAGTAGCCCCACTCGGGCCTACAATGAGCAGTTCTTC. Its translation: CASSPTRAYNEQFF.

The rearrangement links TRBV7-2 to TRBJ2-5, with 13 bases aligning to TRBD2. The V segment lost 5 bases and the J segment 7 bases; nucleotides outside the gene matches: 4. This CDR3 has 14 residues. In germline, CDR1 is SGHTA, CDR2 FQGNSA. CDR3 nucleotide sequence: TGTGCCAGCAGCCTGGGACTAGCGGGACGGACCCAGTACTTC. Translation gives CASSLGLAGRTQYF.

The rearrangement uses TRBV7-2 and TRBJ2-3; perhaps TRBD1 as D (6 bases). There are 17 residues in the CDR3. Germline CDR1 and CDR2: SGHTA and FQGNSA. The V end lost 5 bases, the J end lost 6 bases, and 24 bases lay between the germline ends. The CDR3 DNA reads TGTGCCAGCAGCCTAAGGCCCACAGGGCCCGCCGGGGATACGCAGTATTTT. It translates to CASSLRPTGPAGDTQYF.

This clone appeared a single time. The chain links TRBV7-2 to TRBJ2-7; possibly TRBD2 for D (6 bases). Trimming removed 2 bases at V and 3 bases at J, with 14 bases between. Germline V gene lookup returns CDR1 SGHTA and CDR2 FQGNSA. The CDR3 consists of 15 residues. CDR3 in amino acids: CASSLIREWGYEQYF. The CDR3 DNA sequence: TGTGCCAGCAGCTTAATCCGGGAGTGGGGCTACGAGCAGTACTTC.

V gene TRBV5-1 combines with J gene TRBJ2-5, with TRBD2 identical over 14 bases. The CDR3 has 17 residues. Germline V gene sequence: CDR1 SGHRS, CDR2 YFSETQ. With V trimmed by 4 bases and J by 5 bases, 10 bases remained unmatched. The CDR3: CASSKTSGRAQEETQYF. CDR3 nucleotide sequence: TGCGCCAGCAGCAAGACTAGCGGGAGGGCCCAGGAGGAGACCCAGTACTTC.

The genes are TRBV5-6 and TRBJ2-1; 8 nucleotides line up with TRBD2. V was clipped by 1 base and J by 13 bases; unmatched bases: 4. Germline V gene lookup returns CDR1 SGHDT and CDR2 YYEEEE. The CDR3 has 12 amino acids. The CDR3 DNA is TGTGCCAGCAGCTTGCGTCGGGAGGGCCAGTTCTTC. Translation gives CASSLRREGQFF.

The chain links TRBV28 to TRBJ2-5, with a tentative D call TRBD2 (6 bases). The CDR3 length is 14 residues. Trimming stripped 5 bases from V and 3 bases from J, with 13 bases between. The germline V gene encodes CDR1 MDHEN and CDR2 SYDVKM. DNA of the CDR3: TGTGCCAGCAGTCCTGGGGACTTGGAAGAGACCCAGTACTTC. Its protein product is CASSPGDLEETQYF.